This entry describes one T cell receptor beta chain. Its antigen is not identified. The source of the sample is a study of cytomegalovirus exposure and HLA in healthy donors. On the study more broadly: Earlier results showed 90 million to 130 million unique TCR beta sequences derived from roughly 180 million T cells.

The CDR3 totals 14 residues. Germline CDR1 MNHEY, CDR2 SMNVEV (reference sequence). Primers: 60 Vbeta forward and 13 Jbeta reverse. Profiled with immunoSEQ multiplex PCR; TCRdb holds only in-frame clones, not every one. The sample carries around 200,000 clones, 75% to 90% recorded once. The study's findings and limits: The study put 150 or so TCR beta chains on its list as cytomegalovirus-associated. What was likely a sequencing artifact was a cluster of highly shared sequence variants. Later examination showed HLA-associated TCR beta chains had greater clonal expansion than equally common others.

This rearrangement joins TRBV27 to TRBJ2-5; D is perhaps TRBD1 (6 bases). The DNA end is more similar to TRBJ2-7, so the J call may be wrong. Sequences were obtained from PBMCs. This TCR derives from a man aged 40-49 years in good health and CMV-seropositive. The CDR3 reads CASSTQGLTYEQYF. CDR3 bases: TGTGCCAGCAGTACCCAGGGGCTTACCTACGAGCAGTACTTC.